The 16 T cell receptor beta chains presented below share a single source sample, sequenced in a study of tumor-infiltrating lymphocytes in primary liver carcinoma. Reverse transcription of roughly 0.5 ug total RNA with a constant-region primer produced TCR beta cDNA. The TCR beta library was amplified through three nested multiplex PCR rounds in a modified ARM-PCR procedure. Rounds one and two of PCR, each of roughly 11 cycles, were primed with TRBV1-TRBV30 forward primers and a C-beta reverse primer. TCRdb used MiXCR to reprocess the multiplex PCR reads, holding one entry per CDR3 protein. The table has around 120,000 distinct CDR3 sequences, less than 80% seen once. Taking about 18-32 mg of unsorted bulk tissue, the authors co-extracted RNA and DNA. The sample was liver tumor tissue from sampling region 1. Subset denoted: tumor region T1, superior pole. The receptor source for this set is a woman aged 60-70 years with primary liver carcinoma and hepatitis B virus infection.

This clonotype was observed once. This may be a read error: a much more frequent sequence differs by one nucleotide. The chain is built from TRBV28 and TRBJ2-4; 11 bases line up with TRBD1. This CDR3 contains 21 residues. Germline CDR1 is MDHEN and CDR2 is SYDVKM. The CDR3 loop is CASSFPPRDRGGTGAKNIHYF. The CDR3 bases are TGTGCCAGCAGTTTCCCGCCCCGGGACAGGGGGGGTACTGGGGCCAAAAACATTCACTACTTC.

The rearrangement joins TRBV6-5 to TRBJ1-1; tentative D call: TRBD1 (5 bases). The CDR3 consists of 14 residues. V gave up 4 bases and J gave up 1 base, with 10 bases separating them. Germline CDR1 reads MNHEY; CDR2 reads SVGAGI. The CDR3 region has the DNA TGTGCCAGCAGTTCGCGTGGGGCGAACACTGAAGCTTTCTTT. Residues: CASSSRGANTEAFF.

Concerning this clonotype itself: A read error may be the cause here, since a much bigger clone is one base away. Given the absence of the conserved phenylalanine or tryptophan at the CDR3 end, a read error is likely. V and J are TRBV28 and TRBJ2-7, with 12 bases identical to TRBD2. The ends lost 4 bases at V and 7 bases at J; junction bases unmatched: 8. Per the germline V gene, CDR1 is MDHEN and CDR2 is SYDVKM. This CDR3 spans 15 amino acids. The CDR3: CASSSRLAGVEEQYL. The CDR3 DNA is TGTGCCAGCAGTTCCAGACTAGCGGGAGTAGAGGAGCAGTACCTC.

This clonotype turned up a few times. V gene TRBV7-9 combines with J gene TRBJ1-5; weak D call: TRBD1 (6 bases). CDR3 length: 14 residues. The ends were cut back, 1 base at V and 5 bases at J, with 9 bases in the middle. Germline CDR1 is SEHNR and CDR2 is FQNEAQ (reference sequence). The CDR3 here is CASSLEGGYQPQHF. CDR3 nucleotide sequence: TGTGCCAGCAGCTTAGAAGGGGGGTATCAGCCCCAGCATTTT.

About this clonotype: The junction departs from germline at one end; a sequencing error may be responsible. The chain couples TRBV12-3 or TRBV12-4 to TRBJ2-1, with a weak D call TRBD1 (5 bases). The CDR3 has 11 residues. Here the CDR3 DNA reads TGTGCCAACAGTTGGGGTAGGACACAGTTCTTC. It codes for CANSWGRTQFF.

This chain joins TRBV5-1 and TRBJ2-1; D not certain. Germline V gene sequence: CDR1 SGHRS, CDR2 YFSETQ. The ends were cut back, 2 bases at V and 2 bases at J, with 8 bases in the middle. The CDR3 spans 14 residues. This CDR3 is CASSFSGPYNEQFF. For the CDR3, the DNA is TGCGCCAGCAGCTTTTCAGGACCCTACAATGAGCAGTTCTTC. Full variable domain (outside the CDR3, taken from reference TRBV5-1 and TRBJ2-1): KAGVTQTPRYLIKTRGQQVTLSCSPISGHRSVSWYQQTPGQGLQFLFEYFSETQRNKGNFPGRFSGRQFSNSRSEMNVSTLELGDSALYLCASSFSGPYNEQFFGPGTRLTVL.

This clonotype was detected only once. One base away lies a much larger clone, so this may be a sequencing read error. This chain links TRBV5-6 with TRBJ1-5; unclear D gene. CDR3 length: 14 amino acids. CDR1 is SGHDT, CDR2 YYEEEE, per germline. The CDR3 DNA is TGTGCCGGCAGCTTGGCCCTGGGGAATCAGCCCCAGCATTTT. Amino acid sequence: CAGSLALGNQPQHF.

This clonotype was detected many times. V gene TRBV6-6 combines with J gene TRBJ2-5, with D perhaps TRBD2 (5 bases). The V end lost 4 bases, the J end lost 3 bases, and 12 bases lay between the germline ends. The CDR3 runs to 14 residues. Germline V gene sequence: CDR1 MNHNY, CDR2 SVGAGI (reference sequence). The CDR3 DNA is TGTGCCAGCAGTTCCTTTGGAGGAGAAGAGACCCAGTACTTC. Protein sequence: CASSSFGGEETQYF.

To note about this clonotype: A much larger clone differs by one base, so this may be a read error. The chain couples TRBV6-1 to TRBJ1-1, with D possibly being TRBD1 (5 bases). There are 14 residues in the CDR3. Germline CDR1 is MNHNS and CDR2 is SASEGT. V lost 6 bases and J lost 3, with 14 bases in between. The DNA for the CDR3 is TGTGCCAGCAGGGACACTGGGGGGTACACTGAAGCTTTCTTT. This sequence encodes CASRDTGGYTEAFF.

The chain carries TRBV2 and TRBJ1-2; no clear D. CDR3 length: 11 residues. V gave up 7 bases and J gave up 8 bases, with 11 bases separating them. Germline V lookup: CDR1 SNHLY, CDR2 FYNNEI. The CDR3 region has the DNA TGTGCCAGCAATCATCTCCGGGGCTACACCTTC. Residues: CASNHLRGYTF.

Concerning this clonotype: The junction does not match germline at one end; this may be a read error. The rearrangement uses TRBV5-1 and TRBJ1-6, with 10 bases identical to TRBD1. This CDR3 region has 15 residues. Germline-derived CDR1 and CDR2 are SGHRS and YFSETQ. The CDR3 reads CAGRPPGTGDSPLHF. The CDR3 DNA sequence: TGCGCCGGCAGACCGCCCGGGACAGGGGATTCACCCCTCCACTTT.

This clonotype was seen at least ten times. The rearrangement uses TRBV12-3 or TRBV12-4 and TRBJ1-1; D ambiguous. CDR3 length: 15 residues. Trimming cost V 1 base and J 10 bases, with 19 bases left between them. The CDR3 sequence: CASSLGRPHILGAFF. CDR3 sequence (DNA): TGTGCCAGCAGTTTAGGACGGCCCCATATTCTGGGAGCTTTCTTT.

To note about this clonotype: At one end, the junction sequence differs from germline, possibly due to a read error. The CDR3 protein is CASNSGQGSYEQYF. CDR3 in DNA: TGTGCCAGCAACTCGGGACAGGGATCCTACGAGCAGTACTTT. The V call is TRBV11-2, the J call TRBJ2-7, with 9 bases aligning to TRBD1. Germline CDR1 reads SGHAT; CDR2 reads FQNNGV. There are 14 residues in the CDR3.

This clonotype came up once. The germline gene is not matched at one end of the junction; a read error may be the cause. The DNA for the CDR3 is TGTGCCAGCAGTAGAATGAGCCTGAACACTGAAGCTTTCTTT. Translated, it gives CASSRMSLNTEAFF. The chain combines TRBV19 with TRBJ1-1; D is uncertain. CDR3 length: 14 residues. Germline V gives CDR1 LNHDA, CDR2 SQIVND (reference sequence).

As for this clonotype: This may come from a read error, since a much larger clone is one base off. This chain joins TRBV7-8 and TRBJ2-2; perhaps TRBD2 as D (7 bases). Germline CDR1 and CDR2: SGHVS and FQNEAQ. V was cut by 3 bases and J by 4 bases, with 21 bases left in between. This CDR3 region has 18 residues. The CDR3 loop reads CASSFTRGRAVGTGELFF. The DNA for the CDR3 is TGTGCCAGCAGCTTCACTAGGGGGAGGGCCGTTGGCACCGGGGAGCTGTTTTTT.

This rearrangement joins TRBV20-1 to TRBJ1-1; weak D call: TRBD1 (6 bases). The ends were cut back, 1 base at V and 4 bases at J, with 16 bases in the middle. This CDR3 is built from 15 residues. Germline V gives CDR1 DFQATT, CDR2 SNEGSKA (reference sequence). The CDR3 protein is CSARGYGGPGTEAFF. The CDR3 region has the DNA TGCAGTGCTAGAGGTTACGGGGGGCCGGGCACTGAAGCTTTCTTT.